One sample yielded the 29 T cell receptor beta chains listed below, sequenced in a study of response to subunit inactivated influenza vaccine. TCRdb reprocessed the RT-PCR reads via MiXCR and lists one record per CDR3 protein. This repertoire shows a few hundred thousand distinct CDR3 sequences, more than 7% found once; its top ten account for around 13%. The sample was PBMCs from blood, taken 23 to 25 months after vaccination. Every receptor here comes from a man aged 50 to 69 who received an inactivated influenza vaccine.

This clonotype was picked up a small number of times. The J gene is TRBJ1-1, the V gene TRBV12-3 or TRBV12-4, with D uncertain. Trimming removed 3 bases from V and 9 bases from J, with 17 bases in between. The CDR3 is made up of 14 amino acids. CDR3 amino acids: CASSFQVTPEQAFF. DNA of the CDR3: TGTGCCAGCAGTTTTCAGGTGACCCCCGAACAAGCTTTCTTT.

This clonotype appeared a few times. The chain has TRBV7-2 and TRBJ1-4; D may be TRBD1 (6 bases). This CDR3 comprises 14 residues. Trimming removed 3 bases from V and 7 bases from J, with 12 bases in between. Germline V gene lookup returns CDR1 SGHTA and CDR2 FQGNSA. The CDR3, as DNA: TGTGCCAGCAGCTTCTACAGGGAGAGTGAAAAACTGTTTTTT. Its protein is CASSFYRESEKLFF.

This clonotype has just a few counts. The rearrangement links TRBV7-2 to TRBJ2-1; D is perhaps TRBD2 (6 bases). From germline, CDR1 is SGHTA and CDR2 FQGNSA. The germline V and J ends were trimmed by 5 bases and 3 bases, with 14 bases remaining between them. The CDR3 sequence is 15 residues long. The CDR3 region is CASSPRFGGYNEQFF. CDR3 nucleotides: TGTGCCAGCAGCCCCCGGTTCGGGGGCTACAATGAGCAGTTCTTC.

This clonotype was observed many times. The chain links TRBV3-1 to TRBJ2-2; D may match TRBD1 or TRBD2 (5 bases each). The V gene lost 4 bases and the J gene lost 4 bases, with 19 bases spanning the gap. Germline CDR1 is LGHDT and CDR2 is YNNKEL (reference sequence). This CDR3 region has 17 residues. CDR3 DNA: TGTGCCAGCAGCCCGACGAGGGGATTTAGGTCCACCGGGGAGCTGTTTTTT. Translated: CASSPTRGFRSTGELFF. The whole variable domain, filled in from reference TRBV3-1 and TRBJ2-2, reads DTAVSQTPKYLVTQMGNDKSIKCEQNLGHDTMYWYKQDSKKFLKIMFSYNNKELIINETVPNRFSPKSPDKAHLNLHINSLELGDSAVYFCASSPTRGFRSTGELFFGEGSRLTVL.

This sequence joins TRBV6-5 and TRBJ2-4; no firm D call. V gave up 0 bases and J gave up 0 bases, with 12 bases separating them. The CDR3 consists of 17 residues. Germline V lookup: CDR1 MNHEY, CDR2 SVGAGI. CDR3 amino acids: CASSYSGNPLAKNIQYF. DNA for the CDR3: TGTGCCAGCAGTTACTCGGGAAATCCATTAGCCAAAAACATTCAGTACTTC.

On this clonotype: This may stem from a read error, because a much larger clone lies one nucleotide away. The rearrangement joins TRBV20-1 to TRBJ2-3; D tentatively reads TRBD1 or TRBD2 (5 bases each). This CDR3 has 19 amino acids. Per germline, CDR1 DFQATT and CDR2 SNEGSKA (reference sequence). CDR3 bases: TGCAGTGCTAGAGCCACAATCCCCATCGATGGGGGTAGCACAGATAAGCAGTATTTT. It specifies CSARATIPIDGGSTDKQYF.

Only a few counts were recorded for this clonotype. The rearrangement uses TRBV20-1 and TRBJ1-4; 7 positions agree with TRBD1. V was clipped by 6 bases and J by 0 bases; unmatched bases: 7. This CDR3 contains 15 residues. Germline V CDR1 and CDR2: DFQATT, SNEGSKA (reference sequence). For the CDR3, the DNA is TGCAGTGCGAGCCGGGACAGCACAACTAATGAAAAACTGTTTTTT. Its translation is CSASRDSTTNEKLFF.

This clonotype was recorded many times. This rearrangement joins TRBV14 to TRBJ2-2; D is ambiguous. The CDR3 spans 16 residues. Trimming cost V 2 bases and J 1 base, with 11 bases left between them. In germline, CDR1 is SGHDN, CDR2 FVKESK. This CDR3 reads CASSQLRTENTGELFF. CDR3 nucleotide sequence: TGTGCCAGCAGCCAACTCCGGACGGAGAACACCGGGGAGCTGTTTTTT.

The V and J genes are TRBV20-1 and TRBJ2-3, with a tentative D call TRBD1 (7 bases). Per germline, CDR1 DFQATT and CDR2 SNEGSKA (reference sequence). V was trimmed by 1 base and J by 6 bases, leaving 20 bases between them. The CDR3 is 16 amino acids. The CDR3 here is CSARVWRGRRVDTQYF. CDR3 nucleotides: TGCAGTGCTAGAGTTTGGAGGGGGCGCAGGGTGGATACGCAGTATTTT.

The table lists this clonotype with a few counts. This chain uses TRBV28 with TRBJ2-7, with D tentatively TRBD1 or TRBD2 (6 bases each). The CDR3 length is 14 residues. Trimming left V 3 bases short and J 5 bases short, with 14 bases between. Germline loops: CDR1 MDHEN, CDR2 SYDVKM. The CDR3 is CASSFPGGFNEQYF. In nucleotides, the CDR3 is TGTGCCAGCAGTTTCCCCGGGGGCTTCAACGAGCAGTACTTC.

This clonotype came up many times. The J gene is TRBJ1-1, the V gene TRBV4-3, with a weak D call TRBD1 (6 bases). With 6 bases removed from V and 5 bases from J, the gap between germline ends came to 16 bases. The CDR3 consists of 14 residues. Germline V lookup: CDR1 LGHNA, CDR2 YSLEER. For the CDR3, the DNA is TGCGCCAGCAGTTACGAGGGGGGGGGGACTGAAGCTTTCTTT. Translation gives CASSYEGGGTEAFF.

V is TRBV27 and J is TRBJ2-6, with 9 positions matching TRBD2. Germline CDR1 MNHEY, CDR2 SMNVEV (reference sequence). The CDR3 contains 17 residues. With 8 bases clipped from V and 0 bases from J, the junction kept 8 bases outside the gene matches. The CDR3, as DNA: TGTGCCAGCGGGATTCGCGGGAGGGTCTCTGGGGCCAACGTCCTGACTTTC. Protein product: CASGIRGRVSGANVLTF.

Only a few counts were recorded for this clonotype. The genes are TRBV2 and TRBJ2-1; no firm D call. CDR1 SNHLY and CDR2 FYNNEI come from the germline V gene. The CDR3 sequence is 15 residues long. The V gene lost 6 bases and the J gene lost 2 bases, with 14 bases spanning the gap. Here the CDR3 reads CASREIPLAYNEQFF. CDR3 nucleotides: TGTGCCAGCAGGGAGATTCCTCTGGCCTACAATGAGCAGTTCTTC.

The chain's CDR3 is CASSEFSKGGYTF. The CDR3 DNA is TGTGCCAGCAGTGAATTTAGTAAAGGAGGCTACACCTTC. The chain combines TRBV25-1 with TRBJ1-2; D gene unclear. The CDR3 length is 13 residues. Trimming stripped 1 base from V and 8 bases from J, with 11 bases between. Germline loops: CDR1 MGHDK, CDR2 SYGVNS.

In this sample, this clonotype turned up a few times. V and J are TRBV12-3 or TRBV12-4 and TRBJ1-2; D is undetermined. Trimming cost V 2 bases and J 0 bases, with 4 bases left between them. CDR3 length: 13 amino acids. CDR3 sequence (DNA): TGTGCCAGCAGTTTAAACCCTAACTATGGCTACACCTTC. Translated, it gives CASSLNPNYGYTF.

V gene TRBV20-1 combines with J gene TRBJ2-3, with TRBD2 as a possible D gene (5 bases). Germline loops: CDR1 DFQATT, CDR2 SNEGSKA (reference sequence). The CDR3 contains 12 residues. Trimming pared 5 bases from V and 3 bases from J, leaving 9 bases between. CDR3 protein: CSAPGLTDTQYF. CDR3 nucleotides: TGCAGTGCTCCCGGACTTACAGATACGCAGTATTTT.

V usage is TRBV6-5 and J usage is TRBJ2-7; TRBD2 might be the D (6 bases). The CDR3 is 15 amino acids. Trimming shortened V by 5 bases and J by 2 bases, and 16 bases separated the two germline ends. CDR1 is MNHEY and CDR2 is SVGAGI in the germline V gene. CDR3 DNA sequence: TGTGCCAGCAGTGACCCGGGAGTTCAGGCCTACGAGCAGTACTTC. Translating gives CASSDPGVQAYEQYF.

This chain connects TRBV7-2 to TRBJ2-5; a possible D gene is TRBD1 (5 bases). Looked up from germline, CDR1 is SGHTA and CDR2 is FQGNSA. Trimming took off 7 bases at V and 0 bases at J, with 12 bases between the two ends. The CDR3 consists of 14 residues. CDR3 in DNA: TGTGCCAGCACCAGAAGGGGAAACCAAGAGACCCAGTACTTC. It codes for CASTRRGNQETQYF.

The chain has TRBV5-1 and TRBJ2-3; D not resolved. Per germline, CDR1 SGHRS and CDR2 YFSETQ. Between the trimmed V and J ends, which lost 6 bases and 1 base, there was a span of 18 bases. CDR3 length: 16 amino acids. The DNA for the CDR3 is TGCGCCAGCAACCCTAGTGGTCTTGGGGGCACAGATACGCAGTATTTT. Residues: CASNPSGLGGTDTQYF.

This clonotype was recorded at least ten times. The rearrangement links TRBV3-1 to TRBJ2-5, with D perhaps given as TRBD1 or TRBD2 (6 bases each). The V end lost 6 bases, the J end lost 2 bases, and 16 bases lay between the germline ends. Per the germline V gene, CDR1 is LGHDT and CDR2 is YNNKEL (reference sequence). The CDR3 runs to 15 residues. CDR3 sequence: CASRPSGALQETQYF. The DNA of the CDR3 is TGTGCCAGCAGGCCATCGGGGGCTTTACAAGAGACCCAGTACTTC.

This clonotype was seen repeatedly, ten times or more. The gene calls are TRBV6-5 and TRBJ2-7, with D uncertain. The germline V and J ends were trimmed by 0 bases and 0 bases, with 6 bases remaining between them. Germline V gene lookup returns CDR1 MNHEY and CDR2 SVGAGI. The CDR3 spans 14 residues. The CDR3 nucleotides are TGTGCCAGCAGTTACTCCGGCAGCTCCTACGAGCAGTACTTC. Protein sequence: CASSYSGSSYEQYF.

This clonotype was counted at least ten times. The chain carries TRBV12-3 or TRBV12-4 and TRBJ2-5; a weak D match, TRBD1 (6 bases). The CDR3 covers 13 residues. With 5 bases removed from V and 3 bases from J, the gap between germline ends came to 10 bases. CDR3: CASSNGQKETQYF. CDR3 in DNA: TGTGCCAGCAGTAACGGACAGAAAGAGACCCAGTACTTC.

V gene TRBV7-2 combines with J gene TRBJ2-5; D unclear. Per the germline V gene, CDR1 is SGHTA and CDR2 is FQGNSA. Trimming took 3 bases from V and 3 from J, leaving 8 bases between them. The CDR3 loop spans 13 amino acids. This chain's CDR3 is CASSFGVKETQYF. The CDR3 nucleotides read TGTGCCAGCAGCTTTGGGGTGAAAGAGACCCAGTACTTC.

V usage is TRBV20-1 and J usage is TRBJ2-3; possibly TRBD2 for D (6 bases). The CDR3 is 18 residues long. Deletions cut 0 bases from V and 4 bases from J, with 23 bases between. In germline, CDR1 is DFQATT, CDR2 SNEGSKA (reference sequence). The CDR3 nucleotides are TGCAGTGCTAGAGATTTGAAAGGCGGGACCGCTGGCGCAGATACGCAGTATTTT. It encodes CSARDLKGGTAGADTQYF.

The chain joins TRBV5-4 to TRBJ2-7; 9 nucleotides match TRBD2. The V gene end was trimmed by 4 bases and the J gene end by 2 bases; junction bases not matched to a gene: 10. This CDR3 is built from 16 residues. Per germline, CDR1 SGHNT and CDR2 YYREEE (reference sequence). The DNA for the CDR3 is TGTGCCAGCAGCCGCCGCGGGGGGGCCCTCCCCTACGAGCAGTACTTC. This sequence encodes CASSRRGGALPYEQYF.

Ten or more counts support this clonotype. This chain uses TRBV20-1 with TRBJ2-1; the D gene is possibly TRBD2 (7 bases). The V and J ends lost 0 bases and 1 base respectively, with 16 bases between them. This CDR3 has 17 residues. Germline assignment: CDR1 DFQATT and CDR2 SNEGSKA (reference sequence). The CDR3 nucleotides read TGCAGTGCTAGAGATTCGACGGGGGGCGCATCCTACAATGAGCAGTTCTTC. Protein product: CSARDSTGGASYNEQFF.

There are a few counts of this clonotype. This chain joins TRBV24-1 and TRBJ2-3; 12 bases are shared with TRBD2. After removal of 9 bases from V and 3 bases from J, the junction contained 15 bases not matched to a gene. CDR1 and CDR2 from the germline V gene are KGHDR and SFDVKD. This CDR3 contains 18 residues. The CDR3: CATGPSPQTSGSTDTQYF. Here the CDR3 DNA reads TGTGCCACCGGGCCGTCTCCTCAGACTAGCGGGAGTACAGATACGCAGTATTTT.

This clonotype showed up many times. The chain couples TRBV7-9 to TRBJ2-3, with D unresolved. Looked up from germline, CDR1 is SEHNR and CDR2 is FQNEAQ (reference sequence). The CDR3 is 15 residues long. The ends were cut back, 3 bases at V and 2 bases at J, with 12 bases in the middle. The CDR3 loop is CASSFPSGYTDTQYF. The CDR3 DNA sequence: TGTGCCAGCAGCTTCCCCTCAGGATACACAGATACGCAGTATTTT.

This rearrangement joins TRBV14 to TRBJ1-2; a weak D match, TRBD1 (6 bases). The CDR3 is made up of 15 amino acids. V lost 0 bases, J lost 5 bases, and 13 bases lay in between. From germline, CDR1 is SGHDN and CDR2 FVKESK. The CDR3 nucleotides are TGTGCCAGCAGCCAAGAACGGCGGGGGCCTTATGGCTACACCTTC. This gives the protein CASSQERRGPYGYTF.